Listed here are 24 T cell receptor beta chains from one sample, sequenced in a study of graft-versus-host responses after intestinal transplantation. TCRdb's table, derived via immunoSEQ multiplex PCR, lists solely in-frame clones and lacks some. There are 55,000 to 80,000 clones in the sample; around nine tenths occur only once, and roughly 1.5% lies in the top ten. Their target antigens are unknown. Material: unstimulated CD8+ T cells sorted from spleen or lymph node cells, obtained before transplant. The origin of the receptors is a human donor who was the organ donor for an intestinal transplant.

The genes are TRBV9 and TRBJ1-2, with 8 bases matching TRBD1. Germline V lookup: CDR1 SGDLS, CDR2 YYNGEE. This CDR3 comprises 15 residues. With V trimmed by 3 bases and J by 2 bases, 6 bases remained unmatched. CDR3 in DNA: TGTGCCAGCAGCGCATGGACAGGGAAAAACTATGGCTACACCTTC. It yields the protein CASSAWTGKNYGYTF. Filled out from reference TRBV9 and TRBJ1-2, the complete variable domain reads DSGVTQTPKHLITATGQRVTLRCSPRSGDLSVYWYQQSLDQGLQFLIQYYNGEERAKGNILERFSAQQFPDLHSELNLSSLELGDSALYFCASSAWTGKNYGYTFGSGTRLTVV.

The chain links TRBV5-4 to TRBJ2-1; D gene uncertain. Trimming removed 0 bases at V and 9 bases at J, with 7 bases between. The CDR3 is 12 amino acids. Germline V gene sequence: CDR1 SGHNT, CDR2 YYREEE (reference sequence). CDR3: CASSLGAFEQFF. CDR3 sequence (DNA): TGTGCCAGCAGCTTGGGAGCGTTTGAGCAGTTCTTC.

This sequence joins TRBV9 and TRBJ2-2, with TRBD2 identical over 11 bases. The CDR3 has 20 amino acids. Losses at the gene ends were 0 bases for V and 0 bases for J; bases not matched to a gene: 10. Per the germline V gene, CDR1 is SGDLS and CDR2 is YYNGEE. DNA for the CDR3: TGTGCCAGCAGCGTAGTTGGACTAGCGGGCTTCGGGGCGAACACCGGGGAGCTGTTTTTT. It translates to CASSVVGLAGFGANTGELFF.

The rearrangement links TRBV5-1 to TRBJ2-7; 7 positions agree with TRBD2. With V trimmed by 4 bases and J by 2 bases, 9 bases remained unmatched. This CDR3 has 15 amino acids. The germline V gene encodes CDR1 SGHRS and CDR2 YFSETQ. The CDR3 DNA sequence: TGCGCCAGCAGCCTGGAGGGGACTACACCCTACGAGCAGTACTTC. Protein product: CASSLEGTTPYEQYF.

In this sample, this clone turned up a few times. The rearrangement uses TRBV6-5 and TRBJ1-5, with TRBD1 as a possible D gene (5 bases). The germline CDR1 and CDR2 sequences are MNHEY and SVGAGI. The CDR3 is 13 amino acids. Trimming took off 6 bases at V and 2 bases at J, with 8 bases between the two ends. CDR3 loop: CASRQGGNQPQHF. CDR3 bases: TGTGCCAGCAGGCAGGGTGGCAATCAGCCCCAGCATTTT.

This clone appeared a single time. This chain connects TRBV2 to TRBJ1-1; D remains ambiguous. CDR1 SNHLY and CDR2 FYNNEI come from the germline V gene. Trimming pared 8 bases from V and 1 base from J, leaving 5 bases between. The CDR3 is 11 amino acids. The CDR3 is CASGRNTEAFF. CDR3 nucleotides: TGTGCCAGCGGTAGGAACACTGAAGCTTTCTTT. The variable domain in full, completed from reference TRBV2 and TRBJ1-1, reads EPEVTQTPSHQVTQMGQEVILRCVPISNHLYFYWYRQILGQKVEFLVSFYNNEISEKSEIFDDQFSVERPDGSNFTLKIRSTKLEDSAMYFCASGRNTEAFFGQGTRLTVV.

The chain is built from TRBV19 and TRBJ2-1; 7 bases map to TRBD2. The CDR3 spans 16 residues. Trimming took 5 bases from V and 4 from J; bases not matched to a gene: 11. Looked up from germline, CDR1 is LNHDA and CDR2 is SQIVND (reference sequence). CDR3 loop: CASSFLGDYLYNEQFF. Here the CDR3 DNA reads TGTGCCAGTAGTTTCCTCGGGGACTACCTTTACAATGAGCAGTTCTTC.

The rearrangement uses TRBV9 and TRBJ2-7; 7 nucleotides line up with TRBD1. V lost 3 bases, J lost 0 bases, and 9 bases stayed unmatched. Germline CDR1 and CDR2: SGDLS and YYNGEE. This CDR3 has 16 residues. The CDR3 nucleotides are TGTGCCAGCAGCGAGATGGCCGGGACAGCCTCCTACGAGCAGTACTTC. This translates into CASSEMAGTASYEQYF.

The chain carries TRBV30 and TRBJ2-1; 9 nucleotides align to TRBD2. The length of the CDR3 is 13 residues. CDR1 is GTSNPN, CDR2 SVGIG, per germline (reference sequence). V was pared by 2 bases and J by 9 bases, with 5 bases of the junction left unmatched. CDR3 bases: TGTGCCTGGAGTTACGGGACTAGCATTGAGCAGTTCTTC. It translates to CAWSYGTSIEQFF.

The J gene is TRBJ2-1, the V gene TRBV4-1; 12 bases line up with TRBD2. Germline V gene sequence: CDR1 MGHRA, CDR2 YSYEKL. The J segment lost 9 bases and the V segment lost 4 bases, leaving 7 bases of the junction unmatched. This CDR3 is 15 amino acids long. The CDR3 sequence is CASSPLAGGIGEQFF. As DNA, the CDR3 is TGCGCCAGCAGCCCTCTAGCGGGAGGGATTGGTGAGCAGTTCTTC.

The rearrangement uses TRBV11-3 and TRBJ2-2, with 8 bases identical to TRBD1. The V gene's germline CDR1 is SGHNT and CDR2 YENEEA. J gave up 6 bases and V 8 bases, and 26 bases lay outside the gene matches. The CDR3 has 20 amino acids. DNA for the CDR3: TGTGCCAGCCCCAAGGTAAGGGTACAGGGGGATCCAAGTGCGTCCGGGGAGCTGTTTTTT. Protein product: CASPKVRVQGDPSASGELFF.

This clone was observed a few times. The chain has TRBV19 and TRBJ2-3; 12 nucleotides match TRBD2. The V and J ends lost 5 bases and 4 bases, in that order; junction bases with no gene match: 1. This CDR3 has 14 amino acids. Per the germline V gene, CDR1 is LNHDA and CDR2 is SQIVND (reference sequence). The CDR3 sequence is CASSGLAGPDTQYF. In nucleotides, the CDR3 is TGTGCCAGTAGTGGACTAGCGGGACCAGATACGCAGTATTTT.

The chain combines TRBV21-1 with TRBJ1-5; TRBD1, the table's D call, was not compared with the DNA. TRBV21-1 is marked as a pseudogene. There are 16 residues in the CDR3. The CDR3 sequence is CASSKGQGAGNQPQHF. The CDR3 nucleotides are TGTGCCAGCAGCAAAGGGCAGGGGGCAGGCAATCAGCCCCAGCATTTT.

The CDR3 coding sequence is TGTGCCAGCAGAGTCCTGACAGGGACTAATGAAAAACTGTTTTTT. Protein product: CASRVLTGTNEKLFF. The chain combines TRBV2 with TRBJ1-4; TRBD1 aligns across 7 bases. Germline CDR1 reads SNHLY; CDR2 reads FYNNEI. Trimming took 6 bases from V and 2 from J; bases not matched to a gene: 6. The CDR3 has 15 amino acids.

The table lists this clone with a count of one. The rearrangement links TRBV11-2 to TRBJ1-2; tentatively, D is TRBD1 (6 bases). This CDR3 contains 17 residues. V was cut by 1 base and J by 1 base, with 16 bases left in between. The germline V gene encodes CDR1 SGHAT and CDR2 FQNNGV. The CDR3 bases are TGTGCCAGCAGCTTAGTACTCGGGACATCCCATAACTATGGCTACACCTTC. Translated, it gives CASSLVLGTSHNYGYTF.

This clone has only one observation. This chain connects TRBV10-1 to TRBJ2-6, with TRBD2 matching 7 bases. V trimming: 2 bases; J trimming: 2 bases; junction bases outside the gene matches: 18. The germline V gene encodes CDR1 WNHNN and CDR2 SYGVQD (reference sequence). CDR3 length: 21 residues. CDR3 DNA sequence: TGCGCCAGCAGTGAGGGACTAGTGGGGAGATTGTTGCGGCCTGGGGCCAACGTCCTGACTTTC. Translating it yields CASSEGLVGRLLRPGANVLTF.

The chain joins TRBV5-4 to TRBJ2-2, with 10 bases lining up with TRBD2. This CDR3 region has 18 residues. The V and J ends lost 0 bases and 6 bases, in that order; junction bases with no gene match: 11. Germline CDR1 reads SGHNT; CDR2 reads YYREEE (reference sequence). In DNA, the CDR3 is TGTGCCAGCAGCTTGGCCCGAGCGGGAGGGCCTGGGGCCGGGGAGCTGTTTTTT. It codes for CASSLARAGGPGAGELFF.

The table lists this clone with a few counts. This sequence joins TRBV30 and TRBJ2-2, with 9 bases lining up with TRBD2. V lost 2 bases and J lost 5; bases outside the gene matches: 6. Germline CDR1 is GTSNPN and CDR2 is SVGIG (reference sequence). The CDR3 extends over 15 amino acids. The CDR3 loop reads CAWSLAGLSTGELFF. CDR3 DNA sequence: TGTGCCTGGAGTCTAGCGGGATTAAGTACCGGGGAGCTGTTTTTT.

The chain joins TRBV27 to TRBJ2-2; possible D gene TRBD1, 7 bases. The ends were cut back, 6 bases at V and 6 bases at J, with 17 bases in the middle. The CDR3 sequence is 15 residues long. In germline, CDR1 is MNHEY, CDR2 SMNVEV (reference sequence). CDR3 coding DNA: TGTGCCAGCAGCGGACAGGCTGGAGGGGCCGGGGAGCTGTTTTTT. Its protein product is CASSGQAGGAGELFF.

The chain has TRBV29-1 and TRBJ2-7; a weak D match, TRBD2 (6 bases). The CDR3 runs 12 residues. Trimming stripped 4 bases from V and 0 bases from J, with 7 bases between. Germline CDR1 is SQVTM and CDR2 is ANQGSEA. CDR3 sequence reads: CSVVRGSYEQYF. CDR3 sequence (DNA): TGCAGCGTTGTGCGGGGCTCCTACGAGCAGTACTTC.

The rearrangement joins TRBV11-2 to TRBJ1-6; weak D call: TRBD1 (6 bases). The germline V gene encodes CDR1 SGHAT and CDR2 FQNNGV. Trimming cost V 4 bases and J 5 bases, with 18 bases left between them. This CDR3 region has 17 residues. CDR3 nucleotide sequence: TGTGCCAGCAGCTCCTACCTACAGGGCGCGGATAATTCACCCCTCCACTTT. Encoded protein: CASSSYLQGADNSPLHF. Full variable domain (rest looked up from reference TRBV11-2 and TRBJ1-6): EAGVAQSPRYKIIEKRQSVAFWCNPISGHATLYWYQQILGQGPKLLIQFQNNGVVDDSQLPKDRFSAERLKGVDSTLKIQPAKLEDSAVYLCASSSYLQGADNSPLHFGNGTRLTVT.

A word on this clone: At one of its ends the junction is not consistent with the germline gene, which may arise from a read error. The chain carries TRBV7-3 and TRBJ2-3, with 8 positions matching TRBD2. Germline V CDR1 and CDR2: SGHTA, FQGTGA. The CDR3 has 18 residues. The CDR3 DNA follows: TGTGCCAGCAGCCCCATGGGGGGACTAGAAGGAATCACAGTTACGCAGTATTTT. Translation gives CASSPMGGLEGITVTQYF.

This clone was seen just once. This chain links TRBV9 with TRBJ2-7; 8 positions match TRBD2. Germline assignment: CDR1 SGDLS and CDR2 YYNGEE. The junction had 6 bases not matched to a gene; V was cut back by 0 bases and J by 1 base. CDR3 length: 16 residues. The CDR3 sequence: CASSVDPAGVSYEQYF. CDR3 sequence (DNA): TGTGCCAGCAGCGTAGACCCAGCGGGAGTTTCCTACGAGCAGTACTTC.

The CDR3 DNA sequence: TGCGCCAGCAGCCAAGGACAGGCTAGCTCCTACGAGCAGTACTTC. Translation: CASSQGQASSYEQYF. V usage is TRBV4-3 and J usage is TRBJ2-7; weak D call: TRBD1 (6 bases). Trimming pared 1 base from V and 0 bases from J, leaving 10 bases between. Per the germline V gene, CDR1 is LGHNA and CDR2 is YSLEER. This CDR3 is built from 15 residues.